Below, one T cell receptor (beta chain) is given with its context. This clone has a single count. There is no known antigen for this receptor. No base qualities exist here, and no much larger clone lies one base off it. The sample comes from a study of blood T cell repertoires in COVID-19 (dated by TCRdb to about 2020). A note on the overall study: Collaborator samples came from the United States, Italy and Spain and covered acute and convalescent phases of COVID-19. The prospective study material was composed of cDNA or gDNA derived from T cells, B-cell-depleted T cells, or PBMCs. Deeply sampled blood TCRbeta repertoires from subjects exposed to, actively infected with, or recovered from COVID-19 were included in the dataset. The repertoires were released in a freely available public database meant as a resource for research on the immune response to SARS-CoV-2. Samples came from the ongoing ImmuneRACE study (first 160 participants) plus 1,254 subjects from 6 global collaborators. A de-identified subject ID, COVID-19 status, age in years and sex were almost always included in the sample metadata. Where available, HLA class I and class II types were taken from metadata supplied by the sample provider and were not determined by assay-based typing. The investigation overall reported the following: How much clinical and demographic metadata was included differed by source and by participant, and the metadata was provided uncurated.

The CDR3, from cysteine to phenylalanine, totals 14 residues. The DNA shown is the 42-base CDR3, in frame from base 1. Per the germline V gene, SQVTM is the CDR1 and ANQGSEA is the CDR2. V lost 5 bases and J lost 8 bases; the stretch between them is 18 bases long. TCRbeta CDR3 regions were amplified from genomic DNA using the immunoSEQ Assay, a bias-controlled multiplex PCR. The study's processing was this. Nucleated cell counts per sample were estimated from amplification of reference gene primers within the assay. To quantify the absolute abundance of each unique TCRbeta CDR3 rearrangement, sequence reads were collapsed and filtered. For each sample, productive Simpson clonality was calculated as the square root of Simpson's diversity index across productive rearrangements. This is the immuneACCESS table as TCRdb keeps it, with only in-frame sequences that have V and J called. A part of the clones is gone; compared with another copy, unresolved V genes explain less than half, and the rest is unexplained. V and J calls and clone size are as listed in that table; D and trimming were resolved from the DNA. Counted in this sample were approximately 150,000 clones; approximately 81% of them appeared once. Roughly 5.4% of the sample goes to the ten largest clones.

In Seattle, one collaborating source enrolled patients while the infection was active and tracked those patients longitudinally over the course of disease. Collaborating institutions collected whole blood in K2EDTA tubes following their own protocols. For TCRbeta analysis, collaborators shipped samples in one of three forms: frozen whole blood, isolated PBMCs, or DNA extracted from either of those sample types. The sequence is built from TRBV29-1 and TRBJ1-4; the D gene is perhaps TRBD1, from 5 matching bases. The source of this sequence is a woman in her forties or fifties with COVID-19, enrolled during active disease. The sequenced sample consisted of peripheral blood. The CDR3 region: CSVRNRSGGEKLFF. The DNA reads TGCAGCGTTCGAAACAGGAGCGGGGGGGAAAAACTGTTTTTT. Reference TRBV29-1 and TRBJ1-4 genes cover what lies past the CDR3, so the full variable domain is SAVISQKPSRDICQRGTSLTIQCQVDSQVTMMFWYRQQPGQSLTLIATANQGSEATYESGFVIDKFPISRPNLTFSTLTVSNMSPEDSSIYLCSVRNRSGGEKLFFGSGTQLSVL.